These 24 T cell receptor beta chains were all obtained from the same sample, sequenced in a study of shared clonotypes between healthy human individuals. CD45RO-negative, CCR7-selected cells formed the naive CD8 fraction, which excluded terminally differentiated effector memory CD45RA+ cells. Here immunoSEQ multiplex PCR was the method, and the copy in TCRdb shows in-frame clones only, minus some. Of more than 600,000 clones listed, roughly nine tenths are singletons. The specimen was naive CD8+ T cells sorted from blood. The receptors were gathered from a man younger than 45 in good health.

This clone is a singleton in its sample. V gene TRBV28 combines with J gene TRBJ2-7; TRBD2 aligns across 14 bases. Germline assignment: CDR1 MDHEN and CDR2 SYDVKM. CDR3 length: 15 residues. The V gene end was trimmed by 5 bases and the J gene end by 4 bases; junction bases not matched to a gene: 4. CDR3 bases: TGTGCCAGCAGTGGGACTAGCGGGAGCCTATACGAGCAGTACTTC. Protein: CASSGTSGSLYEQYF.

The gene calls are TRBV14 and TRBJ2-7, with D unclear. Germline loops: CDR1 SGHDN, CDR2 FVKESK. The CDR3 loop spans 15 amino acids. The ends were cut back, 2 bases at V and 2 bases at J, with 13 bases in the middle. This CDR3 reads CASSQRHGYTYEQYF. The CDR3, as DNA: TGTGCCAGCAGCCAAAGACACGGTTATACCTACGAGCAGTACTTC.

This chain connects TRBV9 to TRBJ2-1; TRBD1 aligns across 10 bases. The CDR3 runs to 17 residues. J gave up 1 base and V 3 bases, and 7 bases lay outside the gene matches. CDR1 SGDLS and CDR2 YYNGEE come from the germline V gene. The chain's CDR3 is CASSAPRQGASYNEQFF. In DNA, the CDR3 is TGTGCCAGCAGCGCTCCTCGACAGGGGGCGTCCTACAATGAGCAGTTCTTC.

This chain uses TRBV7-6 with TRBJ2-1, with a possible D match to TRBD2 (6 bases). This CDR3 spans 15 amino acids. V was shortened by 5 bases and J by 7 bases, with 18 bases between the two germline ends. Germline CDR1 and CDR2: SGHVS and FNYEAQ. In DNA form, the CDR3 reads TGTGCCAGCAGCCCCCGCACGGGACTCCTAAATGAGCAGTTCTTC. This encodes CASSPRTGLLNEQFF.

This chain connects TRBV11-2 to TRBJ1-3; D ambiguous. The V end was cut by 0 bases, the J end by 12 bases, with 9 bases between. The CDR3 length is 12 residues. Germline V lookup: CDR1 SGHAT, CDR2 FQNNGV. The CDR3 protein is CASSLEGVFIYF. DNA for the CDR3: TGTGCCAGCAGCTTAGAGGGTGTCTTCATATATTTT.

The chain carries TRBV27 and TRBJ2-4; D is undetermined. CDR3 length: 16 amino acids. Looked up from germline, CDR1 is MNHEY and CDR2 is SMNVEV (reference sequence). V dropped 5 bases and J dropped 0 bases, with 14 bases sitting between them. Here the CDR3 reads CASSMEPPRAKNIQYF. The CDR3 region has the DNA TGTGCCAGCAGTATGGAGCCCCCTCGAGCCAAAAACATTCAGTACTTC.

The chain combines TRBV29-1 with TRBJ1-4; TRBD1 matches 10 bases. This CDR3 comprises 15 residues. V gave up 3 bases and J gave up 10 bases; unmatched junction bases: 11. Germline CDR1 SQVTM, CDR2 ANQGSEA. CDR3 bases: TGCAGCGTTGAGTCTTCGACAGGGGGCATGGGAAAACTGTTTTTT. It encodes CSVESSTGGMGKLFF. The full variable domain, rest sourced from reference TRBV29-1 and TRBJ1-4, is SAVISQKPSRDICQRGTSLTIQCQVDSQVTMMFWYRQQPGQSLTLIATANQGSEATYESGFVIDKFPISRPNLTFSTLTVSNMSPEDSSIYLCSVESSTGGMGKLFFGSGTQLSVL.

The chain is built from TRBV2 and TRBJ2-7; no reliable D call. V was shortened by 3 bases and J by 4 bases, with 13 bases between the two germline ends. In germline, CDR1 is SNHLY, CDR2 FYNNEI. This CDR3 region has 14 residues. The CDR3 loop reads CASSEGRVLYEQYF. As DNA, the CDR3 is TGTGCCAGCAGTGAGGGTAGGGTGTTGTACGAGCAGTACTTC.

This rearrangement joins TRBV29-1 to TRBJ1-1; D is uncertain. The germline CDR1 and CDR2 sequences are SQVTM and ANQGSEA. V dropped 2 bases and J dropped 1 base, with 5 bases sitting between them. This CDR3 has 12 residues. CDR3 sequence reads: CSVEWGNTEAFF. CDR3 DNA sequence: TGCAGCGTTGAATGGGGGAACACTGAAGCTTTCTTT.

The chain recombines TRBV7-8 with TRBJ2-7; perhaps TRBD1 as D (6 bases). CDR1 is SGHVS and CDR2 is FQNEAQ in the germline V gene. The CDR3 has 13 residues. Trimming shortened V by 1 base and J by 4 bases, and 8 bases separated the two germline ends. The CDR3 protein is CASSLDRVYEQYF. The CDR3 DNA is TGTGCCAGCAGCTTAGACAGGGTATACGAGCAGTACTTC.

V gene TRBV4-1 combines with J gene TRBJ2-3; TRBD2 agrees at 13 bases. V was pared by 1 base and J by 0 bases, with 10 bases of the junction left unmatched. The CDR3 spans 20 residues. The germline V gene has CDR1 MGHRA and CDR2 YSYEKL. The CDR3 loop is CASSQGPGLAGVSSTDTQYF. The CDR3 DNA reads as TGCGCCAGCAGCCAAGGCCCCGGACTAGCGGGAGTGTCTAGCACAGATACGCAGTATTTT.

This rearrangement joins TRBV29-1 to TRBJ2-2, with 7 bases aligning to TRBD2. The ends lost 6 bases at V and 0 bases at J; junction bases unmatched: 1. Germline-derived CDR1 and CDR2 are SQVTM and ANQGSEA. The CDR3 is 13 residues long. As DNA, the CDR3 is TGCAGCGTAACTAGCGCGAACACCGGGGAGCTGTTTTTT. Translation gives CSVTSANTGELFF.

The chain has TRBV5-4 and TRBJ1-2; maybe TRBD1 (5 bases). The germline V gene encodes CDR1 SGHNT and CDR2 YYREEE (reference sequence). The V and J ends lost 4 bases and 7 bases respectively, with 14 bases between them. This CDR3 comprises 13 residues. CDR3 in amino acids: CASSPDPDIGYTF. CDR3 in DNA: TGTGCCAGCAGCCCAGACCCGGACATTGGCTACACCTTC.

This sequence joins TRBV11-3 and TRBJ2-1; the match to TRBD2 covers 8 bases. The CDR3 runs 16 residues. Germline lookup yields CDR1 SGHNT and CDR2 YENEEA. Trimming removed 5 bases from V and 0 bases from J; junction bases left unmatched: 6. In nucleotides, the CDR3 is TGTGCCAGCAGCCCCTCGGGAGGGAGCTCCTACAATGAGCAGTTCTTC. It specifies CASSPSGGSSYNEQFF.

In its sample, this clone was seen once. V usage is TRBV28 and J usage is TRBJ2-7, with a tentative D call TRBD2 (6 bases). CDR1 MDHEN and CDR2 SYDVKM come from the germline V gene. The V end lost 7 bases, the J end lost 0 bases, and 19 bases lay between the germline ends. The length of the CDR3 is 16 residues. CDR3 nucleotides: TGTGCCAGCACTAAACTTGACATCGGGGGCTCCTACGAGCAGTACTTC. Translating gives CASTKLDIGGSYEQYF.

The chain couples TRBV7-9 to TRBJ2-1, with 7 bases lining up with TRBD2. From germline, CDR1 is SEHNR and CDR2 FQNEAQ (reference sequence). Trimming cost V 5 bases and J 2 bases; bases outside gene matches: 12. This CDR3 contains 17 residues. The CDR3 spells CASSPTPGTNPYNEQFF. The CDR3 coding sequence is TGTGCCAGCAGCCCGACCCCCGGGACTAACCCCTACAATGAGCAGTTCTTC.

The J gene is TRBJ2-5, the V gene TRBV27; 10 nucleotides match TRBD1. Germline-derived CDR1 and CDR2 are MNHEY and SMNVEV (reference sequence). V was pared by 6 bases and J by 5 bases, with 9 bases of the junction left unmatched. The CDR3 is made up of 15 amino acids. CDR3 amino acids: CASRTRQGAWETQYF. The CDR3, as DNA: TGTGCCAGCAGAACTCGACAGGGGGCCTGGGAGACCCAGTACTTC.

Concerning this clone: Compared with germline, one end of the junction differs, possibly owing to a read error. Here the CDR3 reads CANSLAGFLSSYEQYF. CDR3 DNA: TGTGCCAACAGCTTGGCGGGTTTCCTGAGCTCCTACGAGCAGTACTTC. The rearrangement joins TRBV5-6 to TRBJ2-7, with D possibly matching TRBD2 (5 bases). From germline, CDR1 is SGHDT and CDR2 YYEEEE. The CDR3 loop spans 16 amino acids.

This CDR3 is CASSPSDRDEKLFF. Here the CDR3 DNA reads TGTGCCAGCAGCCCCTCGGACAGGGATGAAAAACTGTTTTTT. The chain is built from TRBV28 and TRBJ1-4, with 8 bases that match TRBD1. The V gene end was trimmed by 6 bases and the J gene end by 6 bases; junction bases not matched to a gene: 6. The CDR3 is 14 residues long. Germline V gives CDR1 MDHEN, CDR2 SYDVKM.

The chain carries TRBV7-9 and TRBJ2-5, with 10 nucleotides matching TRBD2. This CDR3 is built from 14 residues. Trimming at V came to 1 base and at J to 13 bases, leaving 9 bases not matched to a gene. Germline-derived CDR1 and CDR2 are SEHNR and FQNEAQ (reference sequence). CDR3 amino acids: CASSLGPGLALGYF. The DNA for the CDR3 is TGTGCCAGCAGCTTAGGCCCGGGACTAGCGTTAGGGTACTTC.

J is TRBJ2-7 and V is TRBV6-6; perhaps TRBD2 as D (6 bases). CDR1 is MNHNY and CDR2 is SVGAGI in the germline V gene (reference sequence). The CDR3 has 15 residues. The V and J ends lost 0 bases and 7 bases respectively, with 16 bases between them. In DNA form, the CDR3 reads TGTGCCAGCAGTTACTCTCGGGACTTAAAGGTAGAGCAGTACTTC. Protein product: CASSYSRDLKVEQYF.

V is TRBV4-3 and J is TRBJ2-7, with TRBD1 matching 12 bases. V was clipped by 4 bases and J by 0 bases; unmatched bases: 4. CDR1 and CDR2 from the germline V gene are LGHNA and YSLEER. CDR3 length equals 16 residues. The CDR3, as DNA: TGCGCCAGCAGCCTCGGGACAGGGGGCCTCTCCTACGAGCAGTACTTC. It specifies CASSLGTGGLSYEQYF.

This sequence joins TRBV29-1 and TRBJ2-3; a possible D gene is TRBD1 (6 bases). Trimming left V 3 bases short and J 2 bases short, with 12 bases between. This CDR3 region has 14 residues. The V gene's germline CDR1 is SQVTM and CDR2 ANQGSEA. The CDR3 sequence is CSVDQGSITDTQYF. The CDR3, as DNA: TGCAGCGTTGACCAGGGGAGTATCACAGATACGCAGTATTTT.

V usage is TRBV12-5 and J usage is TRBJ2-2, with 9 bases that match TRBD2. Germline V lookup: CDR1 LGHNT, CDR2 FRNRAP. With 0 bases clipped from V and 0 bases from J, the junction kept 5 bases outside the gene matches. CDR3 length: 18 residues. CDR3 DNA: TGTGCTAGTGGTTTGGTTGTTGGCGGGAGGGCGAACACCGGGGAGCTGTTTTTT. This encodes CASGLVVGGRANTGELFF.